One and the same sample provided the 24 T cell receptor beta chains below, sequenced in a study of OX40 agonist ivuxolimab in advanced cancers. Profiled with immunoSEQ multiplex PCR; TCRdb holds only in-frame clones, not every one. Of about 70,000 clones in the sample, roughly four fifths are singletons; the top ten hold 5%. The sequencing used CD4+ or CD8+ T cells sorted from blood, collected in a trial of the OX40 agonist ivuxolimab. The receptors derive from an adult with an advanced solid tumor such as melanoma, head and neck, liver or kidney cancer.

The J gene is TRBJ2-5, the V gene TRBV28, with 9 positions matching TRBD2. V shed 6 bases, J shed 4 bases, and the junction held 3 bases outside the gene matches. Germline-derived CDR1 and CDR2 are MDHEN and SYDVKM. CDR3 length equals 13 residues. CDR3 DNA: TGTGCCAGCAGCGGAGCGGGGGGAGAGACCCAGTACTTC. This codes for CASSGAGGETQYF.

CDR3 loop: CASSQVDLGFSYNEQFF. As DNA, the CDR3 is TGCGCCAGCAGCCAAGTGGATCTGGGCTTTTCCTACAATGAGCAGTTCTTC. The chain carries TRBV4-1 and TRBJ2-1; D gene unclear. Trimming removed 1 base at V and 1 base at J, with 14 bases between. The length of the CDR3 is 17 residues. Germline V gene sequence: CDR1 MGHRA, CDR2 YSYEKL.

The chain joins TRBV18 to TRBJ2-3; TRBD2 aligns across 7 bases. Germline values: CDR1 KGHSH, CDR2 LQKENI. CDR3 length: 20 amino acids. Trimming cost V 2 bases and J 12 bases; bases outside gene matches: 29. This CDR3 reads CASSPGFGSTGGRGLPSQYF. CDR3 DNA: TGTGCCAGCTCACCAGGATTCGGCTCTACCGGAGGGAGGGGACTTCCGAGTCAGTATTTT.

This chain links TRBV7-9 with TRBJ2-3; D not certain. The CDR3 is 13 amino acids. The V gene's germline CDR1 is SEHNR and CDR2 FQNEAQ (reference sequence). Deletions cut 5 bases from V and 4 bases from J, with 10 bases between. CDR3 sequence (DNA): TGTGCCAGCAGCCGGCTAGAGGCAGATACGCAGTATTTT. This translates into CASSRLEADTQYF.

V usage is TRBV7-9 and J usage is TRBJ2-3; 12 bases are a match to TRBD2. From germline, CDR1 is SEHNR and CDR2 FQNEAQ (reference sequence). V lost 3 bases to trimming and J lost 4 bases; unmatched junction nucleotides: 8. The CDR3 has 17 amino acids. In DNA form, the CDR3 reads TGTGCCAGCAGCTTCCCGACTAGCGGGAGAATGGCAGATACGCAGTATTTT. Protein: CASSFPTSGRMADTQYF.

This chain uses TRBV19 with TRBJ2-3; D may match TRBD1 or TRBD2 (6 bases each). This CDR3 comprises 16 residues. Germline values: CDR1 LNHDA, CDR2 SQIVND (reference sequence). V gave up 6 bases and J gave up 1 base, with 17 bases separating them. CDR3 sequence (DNA): TGTGCCAGTAGCCTCAGGGGAGGACGGGGCACAGATACGCAGTATTTT. The encoded protein is CASSLRGGRGTDTQYF.

The chain carries TRBV6-6 and TRBJ2-7; 9 bases line up with TRBD2. This CDR3 spans 15 amino acids. CDR1 and CDR2 (germline): MNHNY, SVGAGI (reference sequence). V gave up 5 bases and J gave up 3 bases; unmatched junction bases: 8. Here the CDR3 reads CASSRRLADYYEQYF. As DNA, the CDR3 is TGTGCCAGCAGTCGCAGACTAGCGGATTACTACGAGCAGTACTTC.

This clone appeared a single time. The chain has TRBV25-1 and TRBJ2-5; the D call may be TRBD1 or TRBD2 (5 bases each). This CDR3 region has 13 residues. Germline V gene data show CDR1 as MGHDK and CDR2 as SYGVNS. Trimming removed 8 bases at V and 2 bases at J, with 12 bases between. CDR3: CASRRGPQETQYF. The DNA for the CDR3 is TGTGCCAGCCGTCGGGGACCACAAGAGACCCAGTACTTC.

The J gene is TRBJ2-3, the V gene TRBV4-1; D remains ambiguous. The V end was cut by 2 bases, the J end by 4 bases, with 10 bases between. Germline assignment: CDR1 MGHRA and CDR2 YSYEKL. The CDR3 loop spans 14 amino acids. CDR3 DNA: TGCGCCAGCAGCCAAATCCTTTCGGCAGATACGCAGTATTTT. It codes for CASSQILSADTQYF.

The gene calls are TRBV7-9 and TRBJ2-7; 7 bases are shared with TRBD1. Unmatched junction bases numbered 7, after V lost 11 bases and J lost 3 bases. CDR1 and CDR2 from the germline V gene are SEHNR and FQNEAQ (reference sequence). CDR3 length: 12 residues. The chain's CDR3 is CASTDRDYEQYF. DNA for the CDR3: TGTGCCTCGACCGACAGGGACTACGAGCAGTACTTC.

This clone came up a few times. This chain joins TRBV7-8 and TRBJ1-6, with 7 bases matching TRBD1. CDR3 size: 14 residues. Unmatched junction bases numbered 9, after V lost 7 bases and J lost 9 bases. From germline, CDR1 is SGHVS and CDR2 FQNEAQ. This chain's CDR3 is CASTPGQLVSPLHF. CDR3 in DNA: TGTGCCAGCACCCCGGGACAGCTGGTTTCACCCCTCCACTTT.

The chain has TRBV5-8 and TRBJ2-3; TRBD1 or TRBD2 may be the D gene (5 bases each). The germline V and J ends were trimmed by 1 base and 0 bases, with 9 bases remaining between them. This CDR3 region has 15 residues. In germline, CDR1 is SGHTS, CDR2 YDEGEE. CDR3 nucleotides: TGTGCCAGCAGCTTGCTGAGGGGCAGCACAGATACGCAGTATTTT. Translated, it gives CASSLLRGSTDTQYF.

J is TRBJ2-6 and V is TRBV5-4, with a tentative D call TRBD1 (6 bases). This CDR3 region has 15 residues. V lost 5 bases and J lost 2, with 11 bases in between. The germline V gene has CDR1 SGHNT and CDR2 YYREEE (reference sequence). CDR3 sequence (DNA): TGTGCCAGCAGGTTGCAGGGGACTGGGGCCAACGTCCTGACTTTC. Protein: CASRLQGTGANVLTF.

The J gene is TRBJ1-2, the V gene TRBV4-2; D not certain. CDR3 size: 15 residues. The germline V gene has CDR1 LGHNA and CDR2 YNFKEQ. V lost 0 bases and J lost 4, with 12 bases in between. For the CDR3, the DNA is TGTGCCAGCAGCCAAGATCCCGGCAGCCTCTATGGCTACACCTTC. Amino acid sequence: CASSQDPGSLYGYTF.

The chain combines TRBV15 with TRBJ2-5; no definite D call. Trimming shortened V by 0 bases and J by 2 bases, and 10 bases separated the two germline ends. The germline V gene has CDR1 LNHNV and CDR2 YYDKDF (reference sequence). There are 15 residues in the CDR3. The DNA for the CDR3 is TGTGCCACCAGCAGAGACCCGGACGGTCAAGAGACCCAGTACTTC. This sequence encodes CATSRDPDGQETQYF.

This clone was seen once. The chain combines TRBV28 with TRBJ1-1; weak D call: TRBD1 (6 bases). The germline V gene encodes CDR1 MDHEN and CDR2 SYDVKM. The CDR3 totals 14 residues. Trimming removed 6 bases from V and 7 bases from J, with 18 bases in between. CDR3 DNA: TGTGCCAGCAGGCCCTCCGGGACACTCTATGAAGCTTTCTTT. Protein sequence: CASRPSGTLYEAFF.

This clone has a handful of counts. A junction end diverges from the germline sequence, so it may reflect a read error. The rearrangement links TRBV10-3 to TRBJ2-7; 10 nucleotides line up with TRBD2. CDR3 size: 14 residues. The V gene's germline CDR1 is ENHRY and CDR2 SYGVKD. This CDR3 is CAINELAGVGEQYF. In DNA, the CDR3 is TGTGCCATCAATGAGCTAGCGGGAGTAGGCGAGCAGTACTTC.

This clone has just one count. V is TRBV4-1 and J is TRBJ1-6, with D maybe TRBD1 (5 bases). The CDR3 length is 18 residues. Germline V gene lookup returns CDR1 MGHRA and CDR2 YSYEKL. The ends were cut back, 0 bases at V and 0 bases at J, with 12 bases in the middle. The CDR3 protein is CASSQDTGTTSYNSPLHF. The CDR3 DNA reads as TGCGCCAGCAGCCAAGATACCGGGACCACCTCCTATAATTCACCCCTCCACTTT.

This clone was seen just once. The V gene is TRBV4-3, the J gene TRBJ1-2; D may be TRBD1 (5 bases). The CDR3 loop spans 15 amino acids. CDR1 and CDR2 (germline): LGHNA, YSLEER. V was cut by 0 bases and J by 8 bases, with 16 bases left in between. CDR3 amino acids: CASSQDPQGMGGYTF. CDR3 DNA sequence: TGCGCCAGCAGCCAAGATCCCCAGGGTATGGGGGGCTACACCTTC.

V gene TRBV5-4 combines with J gene TRBJ2-6; the D call may be TRBD1 or TRBD2 (5 bases each). This CDR3 is built from 16 residues. The V gene lost 5 bases and the J gene lost 4 bases, with 16 bases spanning the gap. Looked up from germline, CDR1 is SGHNT and CDR2 is YYREEE (reference sequence). The CDR3 DNA is TGTGCCAGCAGTTCAACTTCAGGGAGCGGGGCCAACGTCCTGACTTTC. Its protein is CASSSTSGSGANVLTF.

The rearrangement joins TRBV5-1 to TRBJ2-5; 9 positions agree with TRBD1. The J call may be wrong; the DNA end is better matched by TRBJ2-7. Germline lookup yields CDR1 SGHRS and CDR2 YFSETQ. The CDR3 runs to 14 residues. The CDR3 loop reads CASSPGTGFSEQYF. CDR3 nucleotides: TGCGCCAGCAGCCCGGGGACAGGGTTTAGCGAGCAGTACTTC.

This chain joins TRBV29-1 and TRBJ2-7, with D perhaps matching TRBD1 (5 bases). Between the trimmed V and J ends, which lost 2 bases and 3 bases, there was a span of 11 bases. In germline, CDR1 is SQVTM, CDR2 ANQGSEA. This CDR3 contains 13 residues. DNA for the CDR3: TGCAGCGTTGAACAGGGTAGTAGCTACGAGCAGTACTTC. Its protein is CSVEQGSSYEQYF.

The chain recombines TRBV10-3 with TRBJ1-5, with D hard to call. The CDR3 consists of 13 residues. CDR1 ENHRY and CDR2 SYGVKD come from the germline V gene. V lost 4 bases and J lost 1, with 5 bases in between. The CDR3 nucleotides read TGTGCCATCAGTGTGTCGAGCAATCAGCCCCAGCATTTT. It codes for CAISVSSNQPQHF.

The CDR3 sequence is CASSEVARSEAFF. CDR3 DNA: TGTGCCAGCAGTGAAGTGGCCCGGTCTGAAGCTTTCTTT. The chain links TRBV6-1 to TRBJ1-1; D not certain. CDR3 length: 13 residues. Trimming cost V 1 base and J 6 bases, with 9 bases left between them. CDR1 is MNHNS, CDR2 SASEGT, per germline.